Each of the 10 T cell receptor beta chains below was sequenced from the same sample in a study of blood T cell repertoires in COVID-19. Clones were sequenced by immunoSEQ multiplex PCR, and TCRdb holds only the in-frame ones, with some missing. This sample carries approximately 290,000 clones, 90% of them seen once, and the ten largest clones take 1.1%. The sequenced material came from PBMCs or T cells enriched from blood (not recorded which). These receptors were obtained from a woman between 25 and 40 years old who had recovered from COVID-19.

The J gene is TRBJ1-2, the V gene TRBV14; 7 bases are shared with TRBD1. Germline V gene sequence: CDR1 SGHDN, CDR2 FVKESK. Germline trimming cut 0 bases from V and 2 bases from J; bases unmatched to any gene: 6. The length of the CDR3 is 16 residues. The CDR3 bases are TGTGCCAGCAGCCAAGATACGACAGGGAGAAACTATGGCTACACCTTC. This codes for CASSQDTTGRNYGYTF.

This clone appeared a single time. This chain links TRBV7-8 with TRBJ2-7; D not resolved. The V end was cut by 5 bases, the J end by 2 bases, with 7 bases between. The CDR3 length is 12 residues. Germline V CDR1 and CDR2: SGHVS, FQNEAQ. CDR3 loop: CASSPPTYEQYF. CDR3 DNA sequence: TGTGCCAGCAGCCCGCCTACCTACGAGCAGTACTTC. The whole variable domain, remainder taken from reference TRBV7-8 and TRBJ2-7, is GAGVSQSPRYKVAKRGQDVALRCDPISGHVSLFWYQQALGQGPEFLTYFQNEAQLDKSGLPSDRFFAERPEGSVSTLKIQRTQQEDSAVYLCASSPPTYEQYFGPGTRLTVT.

The chain carries TRBV11-2 and TRBJ2-7, with 7 bases identical to TRBD1. V lost 6 bases, J lost 3 bases, and 8 bases stayed unmatched. The CDR3 length is 14 residues. Per germline, CDR1 SGHAT and CDR2 FQNNGV. In DNA form, the CDR3 reads TGTGCCAGCAGTCGTTCTACAGGGGACTACGAGCAGTACTTC. This codes for CASSRSTGDYEQYF. Full variable domain (remainder filled in from reference TRBV11-2 and TRBJ2-7): EAGVAQSPRYKIIEKRQSVAFWCNPISGHATLYWYQQILGQGPKLLIQFQNNGVVDDSQLPKDRFSAERLKGVDSTLKIQPAKLEDSAVYLCASSRSTGDYEQYFGPGTRLTVT.

The chain couples TRBV4-2 to TRBJ1-2; D unclear. V shed 5 bases and J shed 0 bases, with 13 bases lying between them. Germline values: CDR1 LGHNA, CDR2 YNFKEQ. CDR3 length equals 15 residues. The CDR3 loop is CASSGQIITNYGYTF. The CDR3 coding sequence is TGTGCCAGCAGCGGCCAGATAATTACTAACTATGGCTACACCTTC.

The J gene is TRBJ1-4, the V gene TRBV29-1, with TRBD1 matching over 10 bases. Germline CDR1 is SQVTM and CDR2 is ANQGSEA. J gave up 5 bases and V 7 bases, and 7 bases lay outside the gene matches. The CDR3 consists of 14 residues. CDR3 bases: TGCAGCGCCATAGACAGGGGGCAAAATGAAAAACTGTTTTTT. Its translation is CSAIDRGQNEKLFF.

The gene calls are TRBV7-2 and TRBJ2-1; 7 bases are shared with TRBD2. The germline gives CDR1 SGHTA, CDR2 FQGNSA. V lost 4 bases, J lost 3 bases, and 9 bases stayed unmatched. The CDR3 spans 16 residues. The CDR3 here is CASSSAPGGGYNEQFF. CDR3 bases: TGTGCCAGCAGCTCAGCGCCGGGGGGAGGCTACAATGAGCAGTTCTTC.

The chain links TRBV28 to TRBJ1-3; D perhaps matches TRBD1 (5 bases). This CDR3 has 17 residues. Germline V gene data show CDR1 as MDHEN and CDR2 as SYDVKM. The germline V and J ends were trimmed by 4 bases and 0 bases, with 16 bases remaining between them. The chain's CDR3 is CASSSGPGGNSGNTIYF. In DNA, the CDR3 is TGTGCCAGCAGTTCAGGTCCGGGGGGAAACTCTGGAAACACCATATATTTT.

The V call is TRBV7-9, the J call TRBJ1-6, with a weak D call TRBD1 (5 bases). CDR3 length: 16 residues. V was cut by 1 base and J by 1 base, with 8 bases left in between. Germline V gene lookup returns CDR1 SEHNR and CDR2 FQNEAQ (reference sequence). The CDR3 nucleotides are TGTGCCAGCAGCTTAGAGGGGAGGTCCTATAATTCACCCCTCCACTTT. The encoded protein is CASSLEGRSYNSPLHF.

The V and J genes are TRBV12-3 or TRBV12-4 and TRBJ1-1; no clear D gene. The CDR3 is made up of 13 amino acids. Trimming shortened V by 8 bases and J by 7 bases, and 17 bases separated the two germline ends. This chain's CDR3 is CASSSRHHIEAFF. The CDR3 DNA is TGTGCCAGCTCGTCACGACACCACATTGAAGCTTTCTTT.

On this clone: In the same sample, other DNA sequences code for this CDR3. The rearrangement links TRBV27 to TRBJ1-5; D ambiguous. The CDR3 has 14 residues. The germline V gene encodes CDR1 MNHEY and CDR2 SMNVEV (reference sequence). The V end was cut by 0 bases, the J end by 2 bases, with 5 bases between. CDR3 loop: CASSLSGGNQPQHF. The CDR3 nucleotides are TGTGCCAGCAGTTTATCGGGAGGCAATCAGCCCCAGCATTTT.